This T cell receptor beta chain was recorded in a study of brain T cells in children with intractable seizures. Germline CDR1 MNHEY, CDR2 SMNVEV (reference sequence). This CDR3 comprises 14 residues. Trimming left V 0 bases short and J 8 bases short, with 8 bases between. Time point reported: blood from clinic visit 5 months post-surgery; TSC patient then seizure free. Surgery cases with the highest brain T cell transcript signatures were chosen for sequencing. General study findings and limits: Clones missing pre-surgery may reflect undersampling of that blood sample.

This clone showed up just once. Its antigen is as yet unknown. This table comes from immunoSEQ multiplex PCR, and its TCRdb copy is limited to in-frame clones, with some not included. Here the sample spans about 340,000 clones, roughly 93% being singletons. The V call is TRBV27, the J call TRBJ1-6; no definite D call. The TCR comes from a boy younger than two with tuberous sclerosis and intractable seizures. The sequenced sample was peripheral blood, obtained roughly 5 months after surgery. The CDR3 loop is CASSLSGRYSPLHF. CDR3 sequence (DNA): TGTGCCAGCAGTTTATCTGGGAGGTATTCACCCCTCCACTTT.